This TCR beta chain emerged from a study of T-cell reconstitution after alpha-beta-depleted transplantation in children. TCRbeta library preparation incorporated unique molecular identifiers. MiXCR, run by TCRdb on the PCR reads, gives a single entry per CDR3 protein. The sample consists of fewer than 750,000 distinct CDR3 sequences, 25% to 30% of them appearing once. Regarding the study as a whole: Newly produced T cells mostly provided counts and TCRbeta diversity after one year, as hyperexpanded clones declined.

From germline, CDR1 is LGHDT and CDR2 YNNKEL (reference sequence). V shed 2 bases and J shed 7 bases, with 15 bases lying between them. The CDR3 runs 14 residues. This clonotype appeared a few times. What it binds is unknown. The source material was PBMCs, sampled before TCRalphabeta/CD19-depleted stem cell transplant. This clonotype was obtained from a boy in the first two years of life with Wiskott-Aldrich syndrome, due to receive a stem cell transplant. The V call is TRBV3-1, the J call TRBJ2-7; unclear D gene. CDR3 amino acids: CASSQHPRVLEQYF. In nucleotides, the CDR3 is TGTGCCAGCAGCCAACACCCCCGGGTTTTGGAGCAGTACTTC.